The present T cell receptor (beta chain) was sequenced within a study of STAT3 mutations in large granular lymphocyte leukemia. Overall study results and limits: Sampling intervals varied between patients and samples. At least one immunodominant TCR beta clonotype appeared in every T-cell large granular lymphocyte leukemia patient.

This clone was seen more than once but under ten times. Its antigen remains unidentified. This CDR3 comprises 15 residues. Trimming removed 5 bases from V and 7 bases from J, with 18 bases in between. Germline V CDR1 and CDR2: GTSNPN, SVGIG (reference sequence). Profiled with immunoSEQ multiplex PCR; TCRdb holds only in-frame clones, not every one. The sample contains about 9,200 clones, roughly 55% of which appear only once. Specimen: peripheral blood mononuclear cells. The TCR originated in a boy aged 5-17 years with T-cell large granular lymphocyte leukemia. Some clones in this sample may be carry-over from other donors' samples. This chain links TRBV30 with TRBJ1-6; D unresolved. CDR3 amino acids: CAWGPFGVGNSPLHF. The CDR3 nucleotides are TGTGCCTGGGGGCCCTTCGGGGTCGGGAATTCACCCCTCCACTTT. Full variable domain (outside the CDR3, taken from reference TRBV30 and TRBJ1-6): SQTIHQWPATLVQPVGSPLSLECTVEGTSNPNLYWYRQAAGRGLQLLFYSVGIGQISSEVPQNLSASRPQDRQFILSSKKLLLSDSGFYLCAWGPFGVGNSPLHFGNGTRLTVT.